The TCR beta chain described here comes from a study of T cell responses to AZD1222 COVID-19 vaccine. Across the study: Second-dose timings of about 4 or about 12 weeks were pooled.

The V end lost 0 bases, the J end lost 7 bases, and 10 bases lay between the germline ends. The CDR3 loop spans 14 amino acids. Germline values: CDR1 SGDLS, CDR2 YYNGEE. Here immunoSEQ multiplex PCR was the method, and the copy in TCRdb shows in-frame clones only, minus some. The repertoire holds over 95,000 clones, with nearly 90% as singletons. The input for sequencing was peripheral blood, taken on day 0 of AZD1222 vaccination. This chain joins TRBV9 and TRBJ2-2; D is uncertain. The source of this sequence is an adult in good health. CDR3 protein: CASSVVPLSGELFF. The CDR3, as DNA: TGTGCCAGCAGCGTAGTACCCTTAAGCGGGGAGCTGTTTTTT. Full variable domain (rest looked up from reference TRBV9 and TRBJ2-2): DSGVTQTPKHLITATGQRVTLRCSPRSGDLSVYWYQQSLDQGLQFLIQYYNGEERAKGNILERFSAQQFPDLHSELNLSSLELGDSALYFCASSVVPLSGELFFGEGSRLTVL.